These 17 T cell receptor beta chains share one sample of origin, sequenced in a study of long-term antiretroviral therapy in people with HIV. They ran version v3.0 of the immunoSEQ assay at survey level. TCRdb's copy holds only in-frame clones and misses some; the assay was immunoSEQ multiplex PCR. Among more than 20,000 clones, 70% to 90% were seen once, and the ten largest hold roughly 4%. Specimen: unsorted PBMCs, collected 1.9 years after starting antiretroviral therapy. Receptors were obtained from a woman in her twenties or thirties with HIV.

The chain is built from TRBV30 and TRBJ2-7; D possibly uses TRBD1 or TRBD2 (5 bases each). CDR1 GTSNPN and CDR2 SVGIG come from the germline V gene (reference sequence). V was clipped by 2 bases and J by 0 bases, with 17 bases between them. The length of the CDR3 is 16 residues. Written as DNA, the CDR3 is TGTGCCTGGAGTCGACGTGGGGGTAGAGTCTCCTACGAGCAGTACGTC. This sequence encodes CAWSRRGGRVSYEQYV.

This clone was counted a single time. V usage is TRBV6-6 and J usage is TRBJ2-1, with TRBD1 identical over 7 bases. Germline CDR1 is MNHNY and CDR2 is SVGAGI (reference sequence). With V trimmed by 6 bases and J by 1 base, 9 bases remained unmatched. This CDR3 spans 16 amino acids. The CDR3 DNA follows: TGTGCCAGCAGAAGATCGGGACAGCCATCCTACAATGAGCAGTTCTTC. Translating gives CASRRSGQPSYNEQFF.

The rearrangement links TRBV6-4 to TRBJ1-1; D is ambiguous. CDR3 size: 13 residues. The V gene's germline CDR1 is MRHNA and CDR2 SNTAGT. Trimming left V 0 bases short and J 1 base short, with 3 bases between. This chain's CDR3 is CASSDSQNTEAFF. In nucleotides, the CDR3 is TGTGCCAGCAGTGACTCACAGAACACTGAAGCTTTCTTT.

This chain uses TRBV7-4 with TRBJ1-1; 7 bases map to TRBD1. The CDR3 sequence is 14 residues long. Trimming took 4 bases from V and 5 from J; bases not matched to a gene: 7. The germline V gene encodes CDR1 SGHVT and CDR2 SQSDAQ. CDR3 in DNA: TGTGCCAGCAGCTCACTACAGGGGAGGACTGAAGCTTTCTTT. Protein sequence: CASSSLQGRTEAFF.

The chain couples TRBV28 to TRBJ1-5, with D maybe TRBD1 (5 bases). Germline-derived CDR1 and CDR2 are MDHEN and SYDVKM. The ends were cut back, 7 bases at V and 3 bases at J, with 16 bases in the middle. This CDR3 comprises 15 residues. In DNA form, the CDR3 reads TGTGCCAGCACGGTCGGGGGAAGGGTCAATCAGCCCCAGCATTTT. Translating it yields CASTVGGRVNQPQHF. Supplemented by reference TRBV28 and TRBJ1-5, the full variable domain reads DVKVTQSSRYLVKRTGEKVFLECVQDMDHENMFWYRQDPGLGLRLIYFSYDVKMKEKGDIPEGYSVSREKKERFSLILESASTNQTSMYLCASTVGGRVNQPQHFGDGTRLSIL.

The chain's CDR3 is CASSVDSTGYGYTF. CDR3 nucleotide sequence: TGTGCCAGCAGCGTAGATTCAACAGGCTATGGCTACACCTTC. The rearrangement uses TRBV9 and TRBJ1-2; possibly TRBD1 for D (5 bases). This CDR3 is 14 amino acids long. CDR1 is SGDLS and CDR2 is YYNGEE in the germline V gene. Trimming left V 0 bases short and J 4 bases short, with 10 bases between.

The V gene is TRBV6-1, the J gene TRBJ1-1; D is unresolved. The CDR3 is 12 amino acids. With 9 bases removed from V and 6 bases from J, the gap between germline ends came to 14 bases. Germline-derived CDR1 and CDR2 are MNHNS and SASEGT. The CDR3 DNA follows: TGTGCCAGTTTGGGAGGCCGATCTGAAGCTTTCTTT. It specifies CASLGGRSEAFF.

This clone is a singleton in its sample. The chain combines TRBV7-9 with TRBJ1-1; TRBD1 matches at 11 bases. The CDR3 spans 15 residues. Germline assignment: CDR1 SEHNR and CDR2 FQNEAQ (reference sequence). The junction had 5 bases not matched to a gene; V was cut back by 5 bases and J by 3 bases. CDR3 sequence reads: CASSTGQGADTEAFF. In DNA form, the CDR3 reads TGTGCCAGCAGCACAGGACAGGGGGCGGACACTGAAGCTTTCTTT.

The genes are TRBV6-5 and TRBJ2-1, with D hard to call. The germline gives CDR1 MNHEY, CDR2 SVGAGI. The CDR3 has 15 amino acids. With 3 bases removed from V and 9 bases from J, the gap between germline ends came to 18 bases. Here the CDR3 DNA reads TGTGCCAGCAGTTATCGCCTGGACGGCCTGGGTGAGCAGTTCTTC. It translates to CASSYRLDGLGEQFF.

This chain's CDR3 is CASSLGAPTDTQYF. The CDR3 DNA sequence: TGCGCCAGCAGCTTAGGGGCCCCCACAGATACGCAGTATTTT. The gene calls are TRBV5-1 and TRBJ2-3; perhaps TRBD1 as D (5 bases). Trimming cost V 2 bases and J 2 bases, with 9 bases left between them. Germline V gives CDR1 SGHRS, CDR2 YFSETQ. This CDR3 is built from 14 residues.

The chain combines TRBV7-3 with TRBJ1-1; D is undetermined. The germline CDR1 and CDR2 sequences are SGHTA and FQGTGA. Trimming cost V 0 bases and J 1 base, with 12 bases left between them. The CDR3 is 16 amino acids. Here the CDR3 DNA reads TGTGCCAGCAGCTTAACGGCGTCGAGGGAGAACACTGAAGCTTTCTTT. Residues: CASSLTASRENTEAFF.

This chain uses TRBV5-1 with TRBJ2-1; D is possibly TRBD1 (5 bases). V was cut by 3 bases and J by 0 bases, with 16 bases left in between. The CDR3 totals 17 residues. Germline values: CDR1 SGHRS, CDR2 YFSETQ. The CDR3 DNA sequence: TGCGCCAGCAGCTCTTTCAGGACAATGAGCTCCTACAATGAGCAGTTCTTC. Translation: CASSSFRTMSSYNEQFF.

This sequence joins TRBV2 and TRBJ2-7; 7 bases line up with TRBD2. The CDR3 extends over 14 amino acids. Germline V CDR1 and CDR2: SNHLY, FYNNEI. After removal of 0 bases from V and 4 bases from J, the junction contained 3 bases not matched to a gene. CDR3 nucleotide sequence: TGTGCCAGCAGTGAAGCGCAGGGAGGGTACGAGCAGTACTTC. Its protein product is CASSEAQGGYEQYF.

This sequence joins TRBV5-1 and TRBJ2-3; 8 bases map to TRBD1. CDR1 SGHRS and CDR2 YFSETQ come from the germline V gene. The CDR3 totals 15 residues. With V trimmed by 7 bases and J by 2 bases, 9 bases remained unmatched. CDR3 amino acids: CASHPMDRATDTQYF. The CDR3 nucleotides read TGCGCCAGCCACCCTATGGACAGGGCCACAGATACGCAGTATTTT.

Here the CDR3 DNA reads TGTGCCAGCAGCCAAGACTGGGTAAACTATGGCTACACCTTC. Amino acid sequence: CASSQDWVNYGYTF. The chain uses TRBV14 and TRBJ1-2; D unclear. The germline V gene has CDR1 SGHDN and CDR2 FVKESK. Trimming cost V 0 bases and J 2 bases, with 7 bases left between them. The CDR3 contains 14 residues.

This clone was picked up one time. The J gene is TRBJ2-6, the V gene TRBV5-1, with TRBD1 identical over 8 bases. The CDR3 is made up of 16 amino acids. Germline V gene lookup returns CDR1 SGHRS and CDR2 YFSETQ. Trimming at V came to 5 bases and at J to 2 bases, leaving 6 bases not matched to a gene. CDR3 residues: CASRSGTGTGANVLTF. In DNA form, the CDR3 reads TGCGCCAGCAGGTCCGGGACAGGCACTGGGGCCAACGTCCTGACTTTC.

The chain is built from TRBV19 and TRBJ1-3; D call uncertain. Trimming pared 4 bases from V and 4 bases from J, leaving 14 bases between. Germline CDR1 and CDR2: LNHDA and SQIVND (reference sequence). The CDR3 loop spans 15 amino acids. The CDR3 DNA follows: TGTGCCAGTAGTACGGACGCAGGTTACGGAAACACCATATATTTT. Its translation is CASSTDAGYGNTIYF.